These T cell receptor beta chains were read from a single sample in a study of vaccination and CD4 T cells after COVID-19. TCRdb reprocessed the PCR reads via MiXCR and lists one record per CDR3 protein. The sample includes around 15,000 distinct CDR3 sequences, around 75% of them seen just once. Their specific antigens are unknown. Here the sequenced sample was CD4+ T cells from blood, cultured in vitro, taken after SARS-CoV-2 vaccination. The origin of the receptors is a human donor who received a COVID-19 vaccine. Each CDR3 is given with its conserved first and last residue. Fields, in order: J gene, clone size, V gene, D gene, CDR3 protein, CDR3 DNA. D genes are given only for firm matches. Only part of the rows carry a size: once, few, many, or a class if the clone is expanded.

TRBJ2-7	-	TRBV12-3/TRBV12-4	TRBD1	CASRYTGTGGLPYEQYF	TGTGCCAGCAGGTATACCGGGACAGGGGGCCTCCCCTACGAGCAGTACTTC
TRBJ1-1	-	TRBV27	-	CASSFTDSTEAFF	TGTGCCAGCAGTTTCACGGACAGTACTGAAGCTTTCTTT
TRBJ2-7	-	TRBV11-3	TRBD2	CASSLESGTSSYEQYF	TGTGCCAGCAGCTTAGAGTCGGGGACTAGCTCCTACGAGCAGTACTTC
TRBJ1-5	-	TRBV2	TRBD1	CASSGWTGGNQPQHF	TGTGCCAGCAGTGGATGGACAGGGGGAAATCAGCCCCAGCATTTT
TRBJ2-3	-	TRBV19	TRBD2	CASSKLAGISDTQYF	TGTGCCAGTAGTAAACTAGCGGGAATCTCAGATACGCAGTATTTT
TRBJ1-1	once	TRBV19	TRBD1	CASSKGTANTEAFF	TGTGCCAGTAGTAAAGGGACAGCGAACACTGAAGCTTTCTTT
TRBJ2-5	few	TRBV6-1	-	CASSKTREETQYF	TGTGCCAGCAGTAAGACTAGAGAAGAGACCCAGTACTTC
TRBJ2-3	-	TRBV6-1	-	CASSKQGRSTDTQYF	TGTGCCAGCAGTAAACAGGGACGGAGCACAGATACGCAGTATTTT
TRBJ2-1	-	TRBV2	TRBD2	CASSDRERGRDEQFF	TGTGCCAGCAGTGATCGGGAGCGGGGTAGGGATGAGCAGTTCTTC
TRBJ2-7	-	TRBV24-1	-	CATSDFDSYEQYF	TGTGCCACCAGTGATTTCGACAGCTACGAGCAGTACTTC
TRBJ2-3	once	TRBV19	-	CASSIGGRADTQYF	TGTGCCAGTAGTATTGGGGGGAGAGCAGATACGCAGTATTTT
TRBJ1-6	-	TRBV11-3	-	CASSRGPDSPLHF	TGTGCCAGCAGCCGGGGCCCTGATTCACCCCTCCACTTT
TRBJ1-1	few	TRBV19	TRBD1	CASRATDRGESAFF	TGTGCCAGTAGAGCTACCGACAGGGGGGAGTCGGCTTTCTTT
TRBJ1-2	medium-sized	TRBV5-1	TRBD1	CASSLDGQGRGYTF	TGCGCCAGCAGCTTGGATGGACAGGGTAGAGGCTACACCTTC
TRBJ1-2	few	TRBV19	TRBD1	CASWDRGRGGYTF	TGTGCCAGTTGGGACAGGGGGCGAGGTGGCTACACCTTC
TRBJ2-7	few	TRBV20-1	-	CSARDPGLSGTWQYF	TGCAGTGCTAGAGATCCGGGCTTGTCGGGGACGTGGCAGTACTTC
TRBJ1-2	-	TRBV19	-	CASSIVWGNGYTF	TGTGCCAGTAGTATAGTTTGGGGGAATGGCTACACCTTC
TRBJ1-2	few	TRBV20-1	-	CSASAGLNYGYTF	TGCAGTGCCTCAGCTGGACTGAACTATGGCTACACCTTC
TRBJ1-2	medium-sized	TRBV12-3/TRBV12-4	-	CASSLMGSRDYGYTF	TGTGCCAGCAGTTTGATGGGTAGCCGAGACTATGGCTACACCTTC
TRBJ1-2	few	TRBV7-9	TRBD1	CASSLLQGYGYTF	TGTGCCAGCAGCTTATTACAGGGGTATGGCTACACCTTC
TRBJ1-5	-	TRBV6-5	TRBD1	CASSYRDRDQPQHF	TGTGCCAGCAGTTACCGGGACAGGGATCAGCCCCAGCATTTT
TRBJ2-5	-	TRBV19	-	CASSLRTDTFQETQYF	TGTGCCAGTAGTTTGCGTACGGACACCTTCCAAGAGACCCAGTACTTC
TRBJ2-7	once	TRBV7-8	-	CASSTRDFAYEQYF	TGTGCCAGCAGCACCCGGGACTTTGCCTACGAGCAGTACTTC
TRBJ2-5	-	TRBV24-1	TRBD1	CATSDTQGAGRETQYF	TGTGCCACCAGTGATACACAGGGGGCGGGCCGGGAGACCCAGTACTTC
TRBJ1-2	-	TRBV7-9	-	CASSLRSGSGYTF	TGTGCCAGCAGCTTAAGGTCAGGGAGTGGCTACACCTTC
TRBJ1-5	-	TRBV7-2	-	CASSRTGNSNQPQHF	TGTGCCAGCAGCAGAACAGGAAATAGCAATCAGCCCCAGCATTTT
TRBJ1-6	-	TRBV10-3	TRBD1	CAQRDSYNSPLHF	TGTGCCCAGAGGGACAGCTATAATTCACCCCTCCACTTT
TRBJ2-3	-	TRBV20-1	-	CSARRTRGDTQYF	TGCAGTGCTAGACGGACCCGCGGAGATACGCAGTATTTT
TRBJ2-6	-	TRBV25-1	-	CATVSGANVLTF	TGTGCCACCGTCTCTGGGGCCAACGTCCTGACTTTC
TRBJ2-3	-	TRBV19	-	CASSRGSTSTDTQYF	TGTGCCAGTAGTCGGGGGTCCACTAGCACAGATACGCAGTATTTT
TRBJ2-5	-	TRBV2	TRBD2	CASKVGGGIETQYF	TGTGCCAGCAAAGTCGGGGGGGGAATAGAGACCCAGTACTTC
TRBJ2-2	-	TRBV27	TRBD2	CASSPRLTSGGTGELFF	TGTGCCAGCAGTCCGCGATTGACTAGCGGGGGTACCGGGGAGCTGTTTTTT
TRBJ2-5	-	TRBV12-3/TRBV12-4	TRBD2	CASTPSLAEDSETQYF	TGTGCCAGCACTCCGTCACTAGCGGAAGATTCAGAGACCCAGTACTTC
TRBJ2-5	-	TRBV6-1	-	CASTKGTSQETQYF	TGTGCCAGCACCAAGGGGACATCTCAAGAGACCCAGTACTTC
TRBJ1-5	few	TRBV6-1	-	CASRGEGGFRNQPQHF	TGTGCCAGCAGGGGAGAGGGGGGGTTTCGCAATCAGCCCCAGCATTTT
TRBJ1-5	few	TRBV20-1	TRBD1	CSAERQGVGNQPQHF	TGCAGTGCTGAGCGACAGGGCGTGGGCAATCAGCCCCAGCATTTT
TRBJ1-4	-	TRBV6-5	TRBD1	CASSYGQGGEGKLFF	TGTGCCAGCAGTTACGGACAGGGTGGAGAGGGAAAACTGTTTTTT
TRBJ2-7	once	TRBV5-1	TRBD2	CASSQGLNYEQYF	TGCGCCAGCAGCCAGGGACTAAACTACGAGCAGTACTTC
TRBJ1-2	-	TRBV12-5	-	CASGMGFNYGYTF	TGTGCTAGTGGCATGGGATTTAACTATGGCTACACCTTC
TRBJ2-3	-	TRBV30	-	CAWRGTGRSDTQYF	TGTGCCTGGAGGGGAACAGGGAGGTCAGATACGCAGTATTTT
TRBJ1-5	-	TRBV6-1	-	CASSRDGRNQPQHF	TGTGCCAGCAGTCGAGACGGTCGCAATCAGCCCCAGCATTTT
TRBJ1-1	-	TRBV11-2	-	CASSLGLMNTEAFF	TGTGCCAGCAGCTTAGGACTGATGAACACTGAAGCTTTCTTT
TRBJ2-2	once	TRBV5-1	TRBD2	CASSSSGGTNTGELFF	TGCGCCAGCAGCAGTAGCGGGGGGACGAACACCGGGGAGCTGTTTTTT
TRBJ1-1	-	TRBV24-1	TRBD1	CATRTGDPNTEAFF	TGTGCCACCAGGACAGGGGACCCGAACACTGAAGCTTTCTTT
TRBJ1-5	-	TRBV30	-	CAWGRGDQPQHF	TGTGCCTGGGGGAGGGGTGATCAGCCCCAGCATTTT
TRBJ2-7	few	TRBV24-1	TRBD2	CATSDWKTSSGYYEQYF	TGTGCCACCAGTGATTGGAAGACGAGTAGCGGGTACTACGAGCAGTACTTC
TRBJ1-5	-	TRBV7-2	TRBD1	CASSLGRQGSNQPQHF	TGTGCCAGCAGCTTAGGTAGACAGGGGAGCAATCAGCCCCAGCATTTT